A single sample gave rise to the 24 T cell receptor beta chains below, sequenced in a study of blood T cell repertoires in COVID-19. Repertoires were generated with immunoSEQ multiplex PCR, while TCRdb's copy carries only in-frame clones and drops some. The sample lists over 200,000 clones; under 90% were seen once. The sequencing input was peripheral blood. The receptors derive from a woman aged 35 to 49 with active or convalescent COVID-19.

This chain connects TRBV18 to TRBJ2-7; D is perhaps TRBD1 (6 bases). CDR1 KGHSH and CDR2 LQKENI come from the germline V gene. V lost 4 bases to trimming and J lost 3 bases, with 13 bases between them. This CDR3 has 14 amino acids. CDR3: CASSRTKDSYEQYF. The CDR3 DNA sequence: TGTGCCAGCTCACGAACCAAGGACAGCTACGAGCAGTACTTC.

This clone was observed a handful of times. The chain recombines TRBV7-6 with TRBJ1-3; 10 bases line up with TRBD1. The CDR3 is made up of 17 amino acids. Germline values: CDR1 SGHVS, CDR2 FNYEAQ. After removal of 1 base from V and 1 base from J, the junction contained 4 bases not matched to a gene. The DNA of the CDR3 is TGTGCCAGCAGCTTAGAGGGACAGGGGAGGTCTGGAAACACCATATATTTT. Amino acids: CASSLEGQGRSGNTIYF. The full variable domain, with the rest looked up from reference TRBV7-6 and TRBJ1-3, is GAGVSQSPRYKVTKRGQDVALRCDPISGHVSLYWYRQALGQGPEFLTYFNYEAQQDKSGLPNDRFSAERPEGSISTLTIQRTEQRDSAMYRCASSLEGQGRSGNTIYFGEGSWLTVV.

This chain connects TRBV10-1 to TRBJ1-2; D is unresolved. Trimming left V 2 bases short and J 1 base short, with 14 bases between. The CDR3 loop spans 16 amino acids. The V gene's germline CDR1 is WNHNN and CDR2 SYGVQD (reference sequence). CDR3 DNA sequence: TGCGCCAGCAGTGAGATGATTGAGAATAGTAACTATGGCTACACCTTC. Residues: CASSEMIENSNYGYTF.

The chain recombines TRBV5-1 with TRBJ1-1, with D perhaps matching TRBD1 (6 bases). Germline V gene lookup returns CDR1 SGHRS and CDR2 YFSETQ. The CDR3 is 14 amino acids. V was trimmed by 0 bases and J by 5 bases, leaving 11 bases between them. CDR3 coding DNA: TGCGCCAGCAGCTTGGAAGGGGGGGCAACTGAAGCTTTCTTT. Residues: CASSLEGGATEAFF.

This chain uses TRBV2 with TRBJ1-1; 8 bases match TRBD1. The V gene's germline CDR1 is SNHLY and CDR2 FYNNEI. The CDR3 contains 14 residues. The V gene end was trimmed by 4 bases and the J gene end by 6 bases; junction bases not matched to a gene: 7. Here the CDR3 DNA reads TGTGCCAGCAGTGGTAAGACAGGGGTAGCTGAAGCTTTCTTT. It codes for CASSGKTGVAEAFF.

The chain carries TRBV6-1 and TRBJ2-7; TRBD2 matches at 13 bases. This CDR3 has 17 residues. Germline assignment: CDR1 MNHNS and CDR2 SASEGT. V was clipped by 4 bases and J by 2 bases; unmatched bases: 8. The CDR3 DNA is TGTGCCAGCAGTGGGGAGACTAGCGGGAGGCACCCCTACGAGCAGTACTTC. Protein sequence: CASSGETSGRHPYEQYF.

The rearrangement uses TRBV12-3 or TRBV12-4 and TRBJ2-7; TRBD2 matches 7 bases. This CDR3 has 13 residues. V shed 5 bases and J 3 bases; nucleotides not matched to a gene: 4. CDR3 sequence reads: CASSDRGDYEQYF. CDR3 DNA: TGTGCCAGCAGTGATCGGGGGGACTACGAGCAGTACTTC.

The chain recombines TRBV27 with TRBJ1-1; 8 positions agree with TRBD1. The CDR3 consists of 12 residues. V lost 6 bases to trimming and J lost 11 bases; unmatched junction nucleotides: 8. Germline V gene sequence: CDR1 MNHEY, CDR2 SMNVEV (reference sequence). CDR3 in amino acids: CASRPQGAGAFF. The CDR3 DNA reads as TGTGCCAGCAGACCCCAGGGGGCGGGGGCTTTCTTT.

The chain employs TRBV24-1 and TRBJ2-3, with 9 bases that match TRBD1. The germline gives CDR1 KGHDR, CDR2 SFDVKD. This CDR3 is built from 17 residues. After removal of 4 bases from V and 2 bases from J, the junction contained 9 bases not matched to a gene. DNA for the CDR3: TGTGCCACCAGTGAGACCGGGACAGGGACGTTCACAGATACGCAGTATTTT. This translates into CATSETGTGTFTDTQYF.

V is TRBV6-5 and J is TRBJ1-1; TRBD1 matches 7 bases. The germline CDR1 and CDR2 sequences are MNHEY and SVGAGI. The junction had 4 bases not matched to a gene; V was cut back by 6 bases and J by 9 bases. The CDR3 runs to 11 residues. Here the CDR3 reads CASSRRGQAFF. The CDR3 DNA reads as TGTGCCAGCAGCCGAAGGGGGCAAGCTTTCTTT.

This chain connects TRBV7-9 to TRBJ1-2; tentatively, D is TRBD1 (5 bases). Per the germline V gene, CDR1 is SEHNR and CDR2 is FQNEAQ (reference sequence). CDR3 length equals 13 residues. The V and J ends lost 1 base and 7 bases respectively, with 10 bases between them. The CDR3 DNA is TGTGCCAGCAGCTTAGGCAGGGATGGTGGCTACACCTTC. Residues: CASSLGRDGGYTF.

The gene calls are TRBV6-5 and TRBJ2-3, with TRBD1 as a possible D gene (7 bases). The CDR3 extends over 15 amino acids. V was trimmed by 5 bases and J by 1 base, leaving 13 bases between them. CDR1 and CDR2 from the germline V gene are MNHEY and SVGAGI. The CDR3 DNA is TGTGCCAGCAGTCCTGCAGGGGGGCGCACAGATACGCAGTATTTT. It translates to CASSPAGGRTDTQYF.

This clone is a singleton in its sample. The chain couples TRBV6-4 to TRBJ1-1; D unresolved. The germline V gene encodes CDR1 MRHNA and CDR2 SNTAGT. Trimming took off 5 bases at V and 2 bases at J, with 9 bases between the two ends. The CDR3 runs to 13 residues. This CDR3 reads CASSRQENTEAFF. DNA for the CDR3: TGTGCCAGCAGTAGACAAGAAAACACTGAAGCTTTCTTT.

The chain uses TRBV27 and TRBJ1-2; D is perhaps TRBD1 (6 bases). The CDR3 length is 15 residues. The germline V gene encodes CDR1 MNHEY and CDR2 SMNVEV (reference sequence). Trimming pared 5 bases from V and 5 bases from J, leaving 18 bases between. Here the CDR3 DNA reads TGTGCCAGCAGTCAACGGGACACTGAGACTTATGGCTACACCTTC. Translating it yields CASSQRDTETYGYTF.

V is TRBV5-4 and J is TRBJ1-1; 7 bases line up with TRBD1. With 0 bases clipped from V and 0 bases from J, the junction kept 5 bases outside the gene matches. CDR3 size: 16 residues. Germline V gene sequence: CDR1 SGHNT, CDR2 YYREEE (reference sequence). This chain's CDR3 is CASSLGTGDVNTEAFF. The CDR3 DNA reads TGTGCCAGCAGCTTGGGTACAGGGGATGTGAACACTGAAGCTTTCTTT.

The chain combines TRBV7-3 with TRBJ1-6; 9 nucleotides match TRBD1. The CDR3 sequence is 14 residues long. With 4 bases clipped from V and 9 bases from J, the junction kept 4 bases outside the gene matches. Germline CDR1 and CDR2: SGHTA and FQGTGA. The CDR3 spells CASSSGTGFSPLHF. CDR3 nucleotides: TGTGCCAGCAGCTCAGGGACAGGGTTTTCACCCCTCCACTTT. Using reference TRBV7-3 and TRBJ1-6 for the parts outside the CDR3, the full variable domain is GAGVSQTPSNKVTEKGKYVELRCDPISGHTALYWYRQSLGQGPEFLIYFQGTGAADDSGLPNDRFFAVRPEGSVSTLKIQRTERGDSAVYLCASSSGTGFSPLHFGNGTRLTVT.

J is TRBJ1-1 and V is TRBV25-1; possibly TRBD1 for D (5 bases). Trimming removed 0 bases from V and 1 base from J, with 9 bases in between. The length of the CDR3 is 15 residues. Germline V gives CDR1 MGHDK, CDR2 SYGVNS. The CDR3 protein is CASSEYPTGNTEAFF. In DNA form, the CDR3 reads TGTGCCAGCAGTGAATATCCCACAGGGAACACTGAAGCTTTCTTT.

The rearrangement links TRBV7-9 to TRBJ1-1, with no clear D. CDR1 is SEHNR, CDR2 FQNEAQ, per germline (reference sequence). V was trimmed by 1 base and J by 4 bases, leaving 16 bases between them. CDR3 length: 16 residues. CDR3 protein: CASSLGTTPEGTEAFF. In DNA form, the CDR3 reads TGTGCCAGCAGCTTAGGGACGACCCCTGAGGGCACTGAAGCTTTCTTT.

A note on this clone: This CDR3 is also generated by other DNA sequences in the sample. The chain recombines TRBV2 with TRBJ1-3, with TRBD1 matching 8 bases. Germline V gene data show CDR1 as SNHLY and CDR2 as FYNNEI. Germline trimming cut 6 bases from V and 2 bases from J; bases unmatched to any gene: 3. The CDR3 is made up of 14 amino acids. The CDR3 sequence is CASSPTGAGNTIYF. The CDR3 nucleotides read TGTGCCAGCAGCCCGACAGGGGCTGGAAACACCATATATTTT.

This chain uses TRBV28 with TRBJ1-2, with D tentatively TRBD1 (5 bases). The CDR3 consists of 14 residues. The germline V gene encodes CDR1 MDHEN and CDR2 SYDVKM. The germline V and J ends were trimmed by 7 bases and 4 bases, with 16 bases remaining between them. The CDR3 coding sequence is TGTGCCAGCACCTCGGGGGGAAAAGGCTATGGCTACACCTTC. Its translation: CASTSGGKGYGYTF.

The CDR3 sequence: CASSYTGGSEAFF. CDR3 nucleotides: TGTGCCAGCAGTTACACTGGGGGCTCTGAAGCTTTCTTT. The chain uses TRBV6-5 and TRBJ1-1; D may be TRBD1 (6 bases). The germline V and J ends were trimmed by 2 bases and 6 bases, with 10 bases remaining between them. CDR3 length: 13 residues. The germline gives CDR1 MNHEY, CDR2 SVGAGI.

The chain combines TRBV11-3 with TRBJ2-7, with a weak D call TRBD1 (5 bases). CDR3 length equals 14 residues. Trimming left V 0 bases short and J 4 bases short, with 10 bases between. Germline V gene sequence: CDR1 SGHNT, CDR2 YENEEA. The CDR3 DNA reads TGTGCCAGCAGCTTAGAAACAGGCGGATACGAGCAGTACTTC. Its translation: CASSLETGGYEQYF.

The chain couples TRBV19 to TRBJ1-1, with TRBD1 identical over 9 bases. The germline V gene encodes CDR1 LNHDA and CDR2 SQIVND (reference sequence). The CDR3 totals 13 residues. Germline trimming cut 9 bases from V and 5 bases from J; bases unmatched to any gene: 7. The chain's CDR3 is CASRNRGRTEAFF. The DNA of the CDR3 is TGTGCCAGCCGGAACAGGGGGCGGACTGAAGCTTTCTTT.

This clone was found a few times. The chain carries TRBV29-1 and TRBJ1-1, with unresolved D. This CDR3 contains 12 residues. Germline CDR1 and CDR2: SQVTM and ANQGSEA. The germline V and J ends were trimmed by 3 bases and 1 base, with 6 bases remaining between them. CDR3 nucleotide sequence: TGCAGCGTTGAGGGAGGGAACACTGAAGCTTTCTTT. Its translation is CSVEGGNTEAFF.